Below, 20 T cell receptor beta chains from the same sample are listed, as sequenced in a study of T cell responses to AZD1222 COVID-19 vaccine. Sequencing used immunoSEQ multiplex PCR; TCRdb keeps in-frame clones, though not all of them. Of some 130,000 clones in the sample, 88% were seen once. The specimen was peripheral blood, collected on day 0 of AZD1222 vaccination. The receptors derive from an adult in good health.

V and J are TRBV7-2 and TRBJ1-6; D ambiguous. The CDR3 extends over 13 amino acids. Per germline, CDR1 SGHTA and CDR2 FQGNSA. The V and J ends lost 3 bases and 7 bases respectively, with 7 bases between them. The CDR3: CASSFRANSPLHF. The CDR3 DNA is TGTGCCAGCAGCTTCCGGGCCAATTCACCCCTCCACTTT.

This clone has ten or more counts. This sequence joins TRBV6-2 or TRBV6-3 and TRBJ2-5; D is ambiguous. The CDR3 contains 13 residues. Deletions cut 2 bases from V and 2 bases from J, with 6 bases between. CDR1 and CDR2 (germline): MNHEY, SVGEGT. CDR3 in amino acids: CASSYREQETQYF. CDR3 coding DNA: TGTGCCAGCAGTTACCGCGAGCAAGAGACCCAGTACTTC.

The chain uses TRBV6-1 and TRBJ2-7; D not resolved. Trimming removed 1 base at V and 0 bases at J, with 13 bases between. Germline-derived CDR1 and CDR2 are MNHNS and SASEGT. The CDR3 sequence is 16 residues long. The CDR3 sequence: CASSEDGTASSYEQYF. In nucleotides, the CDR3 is TGTGCCAGCAGTGAAGATGGAACAGCCAGCTCCTACGAGCAGTACTTC.

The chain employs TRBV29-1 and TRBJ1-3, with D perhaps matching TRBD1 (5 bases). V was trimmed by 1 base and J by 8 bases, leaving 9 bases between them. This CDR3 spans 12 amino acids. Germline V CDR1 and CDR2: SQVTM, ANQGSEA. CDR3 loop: CSVEARDYTIYF. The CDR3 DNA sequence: TGCAGCGTTGAAGCCAGGGACTACACCATATATTTT.

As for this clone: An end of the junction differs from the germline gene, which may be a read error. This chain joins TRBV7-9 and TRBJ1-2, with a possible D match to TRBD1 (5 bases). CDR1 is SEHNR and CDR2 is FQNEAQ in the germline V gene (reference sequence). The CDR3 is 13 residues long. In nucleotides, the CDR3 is TGTGCCAGCAGCCCCCCAGGAATCAAAAGTGGGGGCTTC. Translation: CASSPPGIKSGGF.

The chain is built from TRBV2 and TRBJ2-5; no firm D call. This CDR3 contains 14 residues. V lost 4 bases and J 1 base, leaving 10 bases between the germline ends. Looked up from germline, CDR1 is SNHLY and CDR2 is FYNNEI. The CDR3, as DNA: TGTGCCAGCAGTGGGAGAGCCCCCCAAGAGACCCAGTACTTC. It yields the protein CASSGRAPQETQYF.

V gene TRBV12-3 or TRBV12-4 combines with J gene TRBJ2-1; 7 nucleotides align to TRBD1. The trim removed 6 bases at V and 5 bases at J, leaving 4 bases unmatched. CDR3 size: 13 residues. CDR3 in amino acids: CASRTGLNNEQFF. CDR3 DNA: TGTGCCAGCAGGACAGGGCTAAACAATGAGCAGTTCTTC.

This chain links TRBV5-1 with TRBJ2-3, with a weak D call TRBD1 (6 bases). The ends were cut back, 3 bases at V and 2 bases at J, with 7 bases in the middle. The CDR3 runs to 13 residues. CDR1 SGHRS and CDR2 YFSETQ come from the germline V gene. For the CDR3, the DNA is TGCGCCAGCAGCTGGGGGCTCACAGATACGCAGTATTTT. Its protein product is CASSWGLTDTQYF.

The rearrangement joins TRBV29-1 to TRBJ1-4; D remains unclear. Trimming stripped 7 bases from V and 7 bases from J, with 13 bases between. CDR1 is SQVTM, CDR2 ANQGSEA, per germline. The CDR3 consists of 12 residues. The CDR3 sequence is CSARWDGEKLFF. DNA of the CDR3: TGCAGCGCTAGGTGGGATGGTGAAAAACTGTTTTTT. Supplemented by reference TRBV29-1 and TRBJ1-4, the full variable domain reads SAVISQKPSRDICQRGTSLTIQCQVDSQVTMMFWYRQQPGQSLTLIATANQGSEATYESGFVIDKFPISRPNLTFSTLTVSNMSPEDSSIYLCSARWDGEKLFFGSGTQLSVL.

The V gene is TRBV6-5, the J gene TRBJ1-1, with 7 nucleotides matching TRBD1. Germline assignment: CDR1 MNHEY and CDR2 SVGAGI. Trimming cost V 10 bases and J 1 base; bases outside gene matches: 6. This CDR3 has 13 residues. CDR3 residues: CATPGQWNTEAFF. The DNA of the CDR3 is TGTGCCACCCCGGGACAGTGGAACACTGAAGCTTTCTTT.

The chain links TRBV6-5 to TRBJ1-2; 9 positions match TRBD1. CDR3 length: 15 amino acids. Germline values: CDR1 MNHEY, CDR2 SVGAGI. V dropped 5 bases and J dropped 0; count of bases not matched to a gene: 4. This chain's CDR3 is CASSRRQGANYGYTF. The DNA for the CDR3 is TGTGCCAGCAGTCGGAGACAGGGGGCTAACTATGGCTACACCTTC.

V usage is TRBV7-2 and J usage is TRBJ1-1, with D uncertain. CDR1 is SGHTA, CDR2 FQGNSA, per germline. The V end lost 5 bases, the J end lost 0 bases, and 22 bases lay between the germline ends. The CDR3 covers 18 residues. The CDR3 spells CASSPLKVGSAMNTEAFF. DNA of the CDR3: TGTGCCAGCAGCCCTTTAAAGGTGGGTTCCGCAATGAACACTGAAGCTTTCTTT. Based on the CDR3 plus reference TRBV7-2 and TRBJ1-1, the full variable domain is GAGVSQSPSNKVTEKGKDVELRCDPISGHTALYWYRQSLGQGLEFLIYFQGNSAPDKSGLPSDRFSAERTGGSVSTLTIQRTQQEDSAVYLCASSPLKVGSAMNTEAFFGQGTRLTVV.

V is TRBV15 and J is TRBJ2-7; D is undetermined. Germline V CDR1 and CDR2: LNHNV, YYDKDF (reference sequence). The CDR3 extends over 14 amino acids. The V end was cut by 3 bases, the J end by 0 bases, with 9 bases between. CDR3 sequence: CATSSPGSSYEQYF. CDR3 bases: TGTGCCACCAGCAGCCCGGGCAGCTCCTACGAGCAGTACTTC.

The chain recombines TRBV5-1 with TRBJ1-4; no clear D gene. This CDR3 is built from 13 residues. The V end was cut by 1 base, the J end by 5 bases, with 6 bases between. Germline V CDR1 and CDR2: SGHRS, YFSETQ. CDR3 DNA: TGCGCCAGCAGCTTGTGGTCGAATGAAAAACTGTTTTTT. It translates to CASSLWSNEKLFF.

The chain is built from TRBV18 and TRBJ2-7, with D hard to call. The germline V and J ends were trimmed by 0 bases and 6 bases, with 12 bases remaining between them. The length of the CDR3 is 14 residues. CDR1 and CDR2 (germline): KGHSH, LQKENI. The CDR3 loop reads CASSPPTPLSEQYF. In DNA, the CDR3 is TGTGCCAGCTCACCACCGACCCCCCTCTCCGAGCAGTACTTC.

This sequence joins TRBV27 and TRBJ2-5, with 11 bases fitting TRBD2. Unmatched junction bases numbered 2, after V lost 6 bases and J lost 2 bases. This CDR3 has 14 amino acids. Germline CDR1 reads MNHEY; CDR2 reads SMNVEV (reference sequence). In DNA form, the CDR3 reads TGTGCCAGCAGGCGGACTAGCGGGCAAGAGACCCAGTACTTC. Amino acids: CASRRTSGQETQYF.

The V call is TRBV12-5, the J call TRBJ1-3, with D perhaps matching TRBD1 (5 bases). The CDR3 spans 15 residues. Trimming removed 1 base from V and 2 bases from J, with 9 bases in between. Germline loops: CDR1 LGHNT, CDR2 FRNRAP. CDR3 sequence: CASGLEGLPGNTIYF. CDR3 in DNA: TGTGCTAGTGGTTTGGAGGGGTTACCTGGAAACACCATATATTTT. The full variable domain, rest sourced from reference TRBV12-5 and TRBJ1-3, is DARVTQTPRHKVTEMGQEVTMRCQPILGHNTVFWYRQTMMQGLELLAYFRNRAPLDDSGMPKDRFSAEMPDATLATLKIQPSEPRDSAVYFCASGLEGLPGNTIYFGEGSWLTVV.

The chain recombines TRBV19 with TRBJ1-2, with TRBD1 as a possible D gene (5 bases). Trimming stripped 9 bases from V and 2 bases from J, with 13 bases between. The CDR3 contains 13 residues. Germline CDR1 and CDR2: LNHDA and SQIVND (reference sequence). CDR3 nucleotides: TGTGCCAGGTGGACACGATCGAACTATGGCTACACCTTC. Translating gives CARWTRSNYGYTF.

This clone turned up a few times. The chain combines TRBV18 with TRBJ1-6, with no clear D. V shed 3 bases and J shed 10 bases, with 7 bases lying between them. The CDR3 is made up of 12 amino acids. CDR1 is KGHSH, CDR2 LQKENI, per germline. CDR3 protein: CASSPLGSPLHF. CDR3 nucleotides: TGTGCCAGCTCACCCTTAGGGTCACCCCTCCACTTT.

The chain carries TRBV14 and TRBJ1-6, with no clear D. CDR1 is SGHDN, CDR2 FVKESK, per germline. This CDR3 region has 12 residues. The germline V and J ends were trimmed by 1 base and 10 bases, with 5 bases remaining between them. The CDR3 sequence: CASSQGVSPLHF. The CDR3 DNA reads TGTGCCAGCAGCCAAGGGGTGTCACCCCTCCACTTT.